Listed below are T cell receptor beta chains from one sample, sequenced in a study of blood T cell repertoires in COVID-19. Sequencing used immunoSEQ multiplex PCR; TCRdb keeps in-frame clones, though not all of them. This sample has 200,000 or so clones, with about 80% found just once. Specimen: PBMCs or T cells enriched from blood (not recorded which). These receptors were collected from a man aged 35 to 55 who had recovered from COVID-19. Both conserved end residues are part of each CDR3. The D gene is left open where the match is weak. Clone sizes are given selectively: once, few, many, or a class where the clone is expanded.

NA,NA,TRBJ1-2,TRBV7-9,CASSHTDRFLGGYTF,TGTGCCAGCAGCCACACTGACAGGTTCCTTGGGGGCTACACCTTC
NA,NA,TRBJ2-7,TRBV15,CATSSPDRSSYEQYF,TGTGCCACCAGCAGCCCCGACAGGAGCTCCTACGAGCAGTACTTC
NA,NA,TRBJ1-1,TRBV15,CATSRDRGTTEAFF,TGTGCCACCAGCAGAGATCGGGGGACCACTGAAGCTTTCTTT
NA,NA,TRBJ2-3,TRBV5-5,CASSLVGGPDTQYF,TGTGCCAGCAGCTTGGTCGGGGGACCAGATACGCAGTATTTT
NA,once,TRBJ1-1,TRBV28,CASRRDGRLEAFF,TGTGCCAGCAGGCGGGACGGCCGTTTGGAGGCTTTCTTT
TRBD1,NA,TRBJ2-5,TRBV29-1,CSDGTAERTQYF,TGCAGCGACGGGACAGCCGAGAGGACCCAGTACTTC
NA,NA,TRBJ2-1,TRBV30,CAWNGRGRRNEQFF,TGTGCCTGGAATGGGCGGGGAAGGAGGAATGAGCAGTTCTTC
TRBD1,NA,TRBJ1-2,TRBV7-9,CASSKGRDRALYGYTF,TGTGCCAGCAGTAAGGGTAGGGACAGGGCCCTCTATGGCTACACCTTC
TRBD2,NA,TRBJ2-1,TRBV9,CASSVRGTSGSSYNEQFF,TGTGCCAGCAGCGTCCGAGGGACTAGCGGCTCATCCTACAATGAGCAGTTCTTC
NA,NA,TRBJ2-7,TRBV5-5,CASSLIPGMYEQYF,TGTGCCAGCAGCTTGATCCCGGGGATGTACGAGCAGTACTTC
NA,NA,TRBJ2-3,TRBV3-1/TRBV3-2,CASSQSYGGRGDTQYF,TGTGCCAGCAGCCAATCTTACGGGGGGCGGGGAGATACGCAGTATTTT
TRBD1,NA,TRBJ2-7,TRBV2,CASSPLTRTGVTYEQYF,TGTGCCAGCAGCCCGCTAACACGGACAGGGGTAACCTACGAGCAGTACTTC
NA,NA,TRBJ1-5,TRBV4-1,CASSQDLYSPQPQHF,TGCGCCAGCAGCCAAGATCTTTACAGCCCTCAGCCCCAGCATTTT
NA,NA,TRBJ2-5,TRBV29-1,CSTLPGEETQYF,TGCAGCACGTTGCCCGGGGAAGAGACCCAGTACTTC
NA,few,TRBJ2-2,TRBV19,CASSNDRFANTGELFF,TGTGCCAGTAGTAATGACAGGTTTGCGAACACCGGGGAGCTGTTTTTT
TRBD1,few,TRBJ1-2,TRBV5-6,CASSLAGTGDIYGYTF,TGTGCCAGCAGCTTGGCCGGGACAGGGGACATCTATGGCTACACCTTC
NA,NA,TRBJ1-1,TRBV19,CASSPLLRVNTEAFF,TGTGCCAGTAGTCCCCTTTTGAGGGTGAACACTGAAGCTTTCTTT
NA,NA,TRBJ1-2,TRBV27,CASSFGGRDGYTF,TGTGCCAGCAGTTTCGGTGGGAGGGATGGCTACACCTTC
NA,NA,TRBJ1-2,TRBV3-1/TRBV3-2,CASSQTHHYGYTF,TGTGCCAGCAGCCAGACTCATCACTATGGCTACACCTTC
NA,NA,TRBJ1-6,TRBV5-1,CASSTRSRGPLHF,TGCGCCAGCAGCACCCGGTCCCGGGGTCCCCTCCACTTT
TRBD1,NA,TRBJ1-4,TRBV27,CASSEQGEKLFF,TGTGCCAGCAGTGAACAGGGGGAAAAACTGTTTTTT
NA,NA,TRBJ1-4,TRBV2,CASRLSGEKLFF,TGTGCCAGCAGGCTCAGCGGGGAAAAACTGTTTTTT
NA,NA,TRBJ1-1,TRBV29-1,CSVGRIGAFF,TGCAGCGTTGGGAGGATCGGGGCTTTCTTT
NA,NA,TRBJ1-4,TRBV5-1,CASRTGPTNEKLFF,TGCGCCAGCAGGACAGGACCAACTAATGAAAAACTGTTTTTT
NA,few,TRBJ1-1,TRBV21-1,CARRTGGRGTEAFF,TGTGCCAGAAGGACAGGGGGCAGGGGCACTGAAGCTTTCTTT
TRBD1,NA,TRBJ2-5,TRBV5-1,CASSQIKTGGQETQYF,TGCGCCAGCAGCCAGATAAAGACAGGGGGCCAAGAGACCCAGTACTTC
TRBD1,NA,TRBJ1-4,TRBV10-3,CAIGGTGREKLFF,TGTGCCATCGGGGGGACAGGGAGAGAAAAACTGTTTTTT
NA,once,TRBJ1-5,TRBV6-1,CASSDRDPRQPQHF,TGTGCCAGCAGTGACAGGGATCCCCGTCAGCCCCAGCATTTT
NA,NA,TRBJ1-3,TRBV7-9,CASTIGIAGNTIYF,TGTGCCAGCACAATCGGGATAGCTGGAAACACCATATATTTT
TRBD1,NA,TRBJ1-1,TRBV5-1,CASSLVGNRGNTEAFF,TGCGCCAGCAGCTTGGTGGGGAACAGGGGGAACACTGAAGCTTTCTTT
NA,NA,TRBJ1-2,TRBV12-3/TRBV12-4,CASSFRGSYGYTF,TGTGCCAGCAGTTTCAGAGGTTCTTATGGCTACACCTTC
NA,once,TRBJ1-2,TRBV25-1,CASSVTEGNGYTF,TGTGCCAGCAGTGTAACAGAGGGTAATGGCTACACCTTC
TRBD1,NA,TRBJ2-5,TRBV7-2,CASSLDGQAMISETQYF,TGTGCCAGCAGCTTAGACGGACAGGCCATGATTTCAGAGACCCAGTACTTC
TRBD1,NA,TRBJ1-4,TRBV18,CASSQRQGAVGEKLFF,TGTGCCAGCTCACAGCGGCAGGGGGCCGTCGGAGAAAAACTGTTTTTT
TRBD1,once,TRBJ1-2,TRBV2,CASSVTRDRDLAGYTF,TGTGCCAGCAGTGTAACCCGGGACAGGGACCTCGCGGGCTACACCTTC
NA,NA,TRBJ2-7,TRBV21-1,CASRRGQGPYEQYF,TGTGCCAGCAGGCGGGGACAGGGGCCCTACGAGCAGTACTTC
TRBD1,NA,TRBJ2-7,TRBV5-4,CASSSLFRGTTYEQYF,TGTGCCAGCAGCTCTCTCTTCAGGGGGACGACCTACGAGCAGTACTTC
NA,once,TRBJ1-4,TRBV6-2/TRBV6-3,CASSSSGGRFF,TGTGCCAGCAGCTCCTCCGGAGGAAGGTTTTTT
NA,NA,TRBJ2-1,TRBV7-2,CASSPAIVVKKDNEQFF,TGTGCCAGCAGCCCCGCCATCGTAGTAAAGAAAGATAATGAGCAGTTCTTC
NA,NA,TRBJ1-3,TRBV4-2,CASSQEEGRSPSGNTIYF,TGTGCCAGCAGCCAAGAGGAGGGGAGGAGTCCCTCTGGAAACACCATATATTTT
NA,NA,TRBJ1-1,TRBV5-6,CASSPVGGRNTEAFF,TGTGCCAGCAGCCCAGTAGGGGGAAGGAACACTGAAGCTTTCTTT
NA,NA,TRBJ1-2,TRBV14,CASSQAAQANYGYTF,TGTGCCAGCAGCCAAGCGGCGCAGGCTAACTATGGCTACACCTTC
TRBD1,NA,TRBJ1-2,TRBV5-6,CASSPGTGANYGYTF,TGTGCCAGCAGCCCGGGGACAGGGGCTAACTATGGCTACACCTTC
NA,NA,TRBJ2-7,TRBV5-1,CASSNGGSGEQYF,TGCGCCAGCAGCAACGGAGGTAGCGGCGAGCAGTACTTC
NA,few,TRBJ1-1,TRBV7-6,CASSSSTAQNTEAFF,TGTGCCAGCAGCTCTTCGACAGCACAGAACACTGAAGCTTTCTTT
NA,NA,TRBJ2-2,TRBV28,CAVSGAGTGELFF,TGTGCCGTCAGTGGGGCCGGTACCGGGGAGCTGTTTTTT
TRBD1,NA,TRBJ1-4,TRBV15,CATRQGRVEKLFF,TGTGCCACCCGACAGGGGAGGGTTGAAAAACTGTTTTTT